The 11 T cell receptor beta chains reported below all come from one sample, sequenced in a study of T-cell reconstitution after alpha-beta-depleted transplantation in children. A library of TCRbeta sequences, prepared with unique molecular identifiers, was generated. One entry per CDR3 protein results from TCRdb running MiXCR on the PCR reads. The sample holds hundreds of thousands of distinct CDR3 sequences, more than 20% seen once. Sequenced here: PBMCs, mostly from graft donor cells, sampled 360 days after TCRalphabeta/CD19-depleted stem cell transplant. These TCRs come from a boy in the first two years of life who had a stem cell transplant for acute myeloid leukemia, so the T cells may come from the graft donor.

This clonotype turned up a few times. The chain joins TRBV7-2 to TRBJ2-7, with D possibly being TRBD2 (5 bases). This CDR3 has 13 amino acids. Germline CDR1 is SGHTA and CDR2 is FQGNSA. V was cut by 6 bases and J by 4 bases, with 13 bases left in between. The CDR3 coding sequence is TGTGCCAGCAGGGAGGACTGGGTTTACGAGCAGTACTTC. Amino acids: CASREDWVYEQYF.

This clonotype was picked up many times. The J gene is TRBJ1-1, the V gene TRBV29-1; no reliable D call. V was clipped by 2 bases and J by 0 bases, with 7 bases between them. The length of the CDR3 is 13 residues. Germline V gene sequence: CDR1 SQVTM, CDR2 ANQGSEA. The CDR3 sequence is CSVERALNTEAFF. The CDR3 nucleotides are TGCAGCGTTGAAAGGGCCTTGAACACTGAAGCTTTCTTT.

This clonotype was picked up a small number of times. The J gene is TRBJ2-6, the V gene TRBV2; no clear D. Germline CDR1 and CDR2: SNHLY and FYNNEI. This CDR3 has 14 residues. Trimming cost V 3 bases and J 0 bases, with 3 bases left between them. The CDR3: CASSEFSGANVLTF. DNA of the CDR3: TGTGCCAGCAGTGAGTTCTCTGGGGCCAACGTCCTGACTTTC.

This clonotype was counted between two and nine times. V usage is TRBV11-3 and J usage is TRBJ2-1; D not resolved. The CDR3 extends over 12 amino acids. Trimming left V 6 bases short and J 6 bases short, with 9 bases between. Germline V gene sequence: CDR1 SGHNT, CDR2 YENEEA. The CDR3 sequence is CASRGKVNEQFF. For the CDR3, the DNA is TGTGCCAGCAGGGGTAAGGTCAATGAGCAGTTCTTC.

This clonotype was recorded a few times. The chain carries TRBV5-6 and TRBJ2-7; D gene uncertain. V lost 4 bases, J lost 1 base, and 12 bases lay in between. CDR3 size: 14 residues. Germline CDR1 reads SGHDT; CDR2 reads YYEEEE. The DNA for the CDR3 is TGTGCCAGCAGCCGTGCCCCAAGATCCTACGAGCAGTACTTC. This encodes CASSRAPRSYEQYF. Together with reference TRBV5-6 and TRBJ2-7, the CDR3 gives the full variable domain: DAGVTQSPTHLIKTRGQQVTLRCSPKSGHDTVSWYQQALGQGPQFIFQYYEEEERQRGNFPDRFSGHQFPNYSSELNVNALLLGDSALYLCASSRAPRSYEQYFGPGTRLTVT.

This clonotype was counted only a few times. The V call is TRBV20-1, the J call TRBJ2-5, with D hard to call. Germline V gene sequence: CDR1 DFQATT, CDR2 SNEGSKA (reference sequence). V was trimmed by 6 bases and J by 8 bases, leaving 16 bases between them. The CDR3 is made up of 12 amino acids. This CDR3 is CSAPGGTLTQYF. The CDR3 DNA is TGCAGTGCACCCGGCGGCACCCTCACCCAGTACTTC.

This clonotype came up a few times. The chain carries TRBV5-1 and TRBJ2-7; D may be TRBD1 (5 bases). V lost 4 bases and J lost 4, with 12 bases in between. Germline lookup yields CDR1 SGHRS and CDR2 YFSETQ. CDR3 length equals 13 residues. CDR3 sequence (DNA): TGCGCCAGCAGCCAGTCGCAGGGATACGAGCAGTACTTC. Translating it yields CASSQSQGYEQYF. The full variable domain, its missing parts supplied by reference TRBV5-1 and TRBJ2-7, is KAGVTQTPRYLIKTRGQQVTLSCSPISGHRSVSWYQQTPGQGLQFLFEYFSETQRNKGNFPGRFSGRQFSNSRSEMNVSTLELGDSALYLCASSQSQGYEQYFGPGTRLTVT.

This clonotype was observed a handful of times. The J gene is TRBJ2-2, the V gene TRBV12-3 or TRBV12-4; D ambiguous. This CDR3 contains 11 residues. Deletions cut 6 bases from V and 7 bases from J, with 6 bases between. The CDR3 loop reads CASRFNGELFF. The CDR3 DNA is TGTGCCAGCAGGTTTAACGGGGAGCTGTTTTTT.

This clonotype was counted between two and nine times. This chain joins TRBV6-1 and TRBJ2-7; D possibly corresponds to TRBD1 (6 bases). Germline V gene sequence: CDR1 MNHNS, CDR2 SASEGT. There are 13 residues in the CDR3. V lost 6 bases and J 1 base, leaving 10 bases between the germline ends. CDR3 loop: CASRPQGSYEQYF. CDR3 in DNA: TGTGCCAGCAGGCCACAGGGTTCCTACGAGCAGTACTTC.

Only a few counts were recorded for this clonotype. The chain combines TRBV24-1 with TRBJ2-2; 8 nucleotides line up with TRBD1. The CDR3 totals 15 residues. The V and J ends lost 4 bases and 3 bases, in that order; junction bases with no gene match: 3. Per the germline V gene, CDR1 is KGHDR and CDR2 is SFDVKD. The CDR3 region has the DNA TGTGCCACCAGTGAAGCGACAGGGGACACCGGGGAGCTGTTTTTT. Protein: CATSEATGDTGELFF.

The table lists this clonotype with a few counts. This chain links TRBV2 with TRBJ2-1; D perhaps matches TRBD1 (6 bases). V was shortened by 11 bases and J by 2 bases, with 13 bases between the two germline ends. This CDR3 has 13 residues. CDR1 and CDR2 (germline): SNHLY, FYNNEI. The CDR3 sequence: CAGQSGAYNEQFF. DNA for the CDR3: TGTGCCGGTCAATCAGGGGCCTACAATGAGCAGTTCTTC.